This entry describes one T cell receptor beta chain. The sample holds one count of this clone. Its antigen is still unknown. No much larger clone exists at a distance of one base, and base qualities are not known. TCR CDR3 regions were amplified from genomic DNA by multiplex PCR using the deep immunoSEQ assay. For each cell subset, the extracted genomic DNA was distributed evenly across all wells of several immunoSEQ 96-well plates, and each plate served as one replicate. For sorted subsets, each replicate PCR was loaded with roughly 190 ng genomic DNA, equivalent to 25,000 to 35,000 T cell genomes. Purified libraries were quantified with a Qubit 3.0 fluorometer, sized on a Bioanalyzer 2100, and re-quantified with the KAPA Library Quantification kit. Every immunoSEQ 96-well plate was sequenced on a separate single-read 150-cycle Illumina NextSeq 550 flow cell. For the original study's pipeline: The immunoSEQ output contained only junctional sequences without quality scores, so filtering could not match that applied to full-length reads. Sequences were annotated with PyIR, a Python wrapper for IgBLAST v1.9, using IMGT germline references to assign V/J genes and CDR3. Reads were filtered out if the reads had weak V/J assignments (E-value above 1e-6), no CDR3, stop codons, out-of-frame junctions, or ambiguous translated residues. A V3J clonotype was defined by an identical inferred V gene, J gene, and CDR3 amino acid sequence. Percentage overlap between repertoires was calculated by dividing the number of shared unique clonotypes by the size of the smaller repertoire. Three approaches were used to assess repertoire richness: RTK rarefaction, the Chao1 estimator, and Recon v2.1 estimates of unobserved clonotypes. Generation probabilities for all TCRbeta clonotypes obtained by the gDNA method from a handful of donors were computed using OLGA. The table comes from immuneACCESS by way of TCRdb, which keeps in-frame sequences with V and J called. Part of the clones is missing from these tables; in studies checked, under half for an unresolved V gene and the rest for unknown reasons. V and J calls and clone size are as listed in that table; D and trimming were resolved from the DNA. In all, the sample holds around 2,000,000 clones, and just under 95% of those were seen once. The biggest ten clones account for roughly 1% of the sample.

These data belong to a study of shared clonotypes between healthy human individuals (dated by TCRdb to the early 2020s). For context, the study as a whole: The cohort comprised a couple of women and three men aged 18 to 49 years. For each donor, CD4 naive and CD4 memory were each given three plates, CD8 naive was given two plates, and CD8 memory was given one plate. Blood TCR repertoires of roughly 5 healthy adults were deeply sequenced to estimate repertoire size and the extent of clonotype sharing between individuals. To increase sequencing depth and limit assay-specific biases, different laboratories used diverse techniques to prepare libraries and sequence TCR repertoires. Each donor's leukapheresis produced roughly between roughly 0.85 and 10 billion PBMCs. Overall results and qualifications from the work: When several donors were compared, the shared fraction of clonotypes was about 5% for naive CD4, approximately 3.5% for naive CD8, more than 2% for memory CD4, and around 0.4% for memory CD8. Compared with non-shared clonotypes, clonotypes shared by all four sorted-subset donors had higher generation probabilities. Sampling was restricted to blood, and TCR repertoires in tissues likely differ from the TCR repertoires found in blood. Even with the large sequencing depth, rarefaction of the sorted-subset datasets indicated that sequencing was incomplete. The genetic and exposure-history diversity represented was limited by the small number of donors. Pairwise subsampling led to the expectation that sequencing depth would affect the degree of clonotype sharing among donors. Estimated clonotype richness was generally larger for naive than for memory subsets.

CD8 naive samples were obtained by positive selection for CCR7 among CD45RO-negative cells, yielding a CD45RA+CCR7+ population from which TemRA cells were excluded. The donors were healthy, HIV-negative adults with no recently reported acute infections or vaccinations. Every donor was a Caucasian adult residing in Nashville, Tennessee, USA. After blood collection by leukapheresis, PBMCs were isolated using Ficoll-Histopaque density gradient centrifugation and then cryopreserved in the vapor phase of liquid nitrogen. Analytical flow cytometry was used to check the purity and quantity of each magnetically sorted T cell population. Each sorted fraction had its genomic DNA isolated and then quantified by UV absorbance on a Nanodrop 2000c. This TCR was sampled from a man between 18 and 29 years old in good health. Sequenced: naive CD8+ T cells sorted from blood. The cell subset or site label here, explained by the study, means: CD45RA+CCR7+.

CDR3 region: CASSLGAQVGEKLFF. In nucleotide form, the sequence is TGTGCCAGCAGTTTAGGGGCCCAGGTGGGTGAAAAACTGTTTTTT. The rearranged segments are TRBV27 and TRBJ1-4; TRBD1 is perhaps the D gene, given 5 matching bases. As encoded in the germline V gene (reference sequence), CDR1 is MNHEY while CDR2 is SMNVEV. V drops 2 bases and J drops 7 bases, leaving 14 bases in between. The CDR3 runs 15 residues from the cysteine to the phenylalanine. Solely the CDR3 DNA is kept, with 45 bases framed from the first base.